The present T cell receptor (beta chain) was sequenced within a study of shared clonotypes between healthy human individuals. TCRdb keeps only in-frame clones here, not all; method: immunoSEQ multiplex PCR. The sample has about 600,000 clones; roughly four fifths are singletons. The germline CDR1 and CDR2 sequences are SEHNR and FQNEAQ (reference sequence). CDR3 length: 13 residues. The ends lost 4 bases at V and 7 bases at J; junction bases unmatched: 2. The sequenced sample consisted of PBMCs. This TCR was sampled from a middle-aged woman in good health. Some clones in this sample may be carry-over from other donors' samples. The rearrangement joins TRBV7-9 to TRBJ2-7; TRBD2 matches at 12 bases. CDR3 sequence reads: CASSSGLAGEQYF. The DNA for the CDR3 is TGTGCCAGCAGCTCCGGACTAGCGGGGGAGCAGTACTTC.